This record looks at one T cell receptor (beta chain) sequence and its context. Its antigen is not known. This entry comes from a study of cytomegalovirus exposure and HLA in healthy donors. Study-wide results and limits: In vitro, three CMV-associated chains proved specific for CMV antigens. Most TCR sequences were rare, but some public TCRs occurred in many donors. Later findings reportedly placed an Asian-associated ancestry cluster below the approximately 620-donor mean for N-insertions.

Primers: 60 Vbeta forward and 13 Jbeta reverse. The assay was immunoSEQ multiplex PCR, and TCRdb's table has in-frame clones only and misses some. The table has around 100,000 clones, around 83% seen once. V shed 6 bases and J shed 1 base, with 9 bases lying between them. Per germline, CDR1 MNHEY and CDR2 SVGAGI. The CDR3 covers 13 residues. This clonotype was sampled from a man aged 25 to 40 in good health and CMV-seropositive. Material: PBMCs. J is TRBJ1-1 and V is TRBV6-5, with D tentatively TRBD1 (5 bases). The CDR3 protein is CASRQATNTEAFF. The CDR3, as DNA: TGTGCCAGCAGACAGGCTACGAACACTGAAGCTTTCTTT.